Shown below are 16 T cell receptor beta chains from a single sample sequenced in a study of CD8+ T cells in alopecia areata. RNA extraction was followed by reverse transcription into cDNA, which acted as the sequencing template. The method was immunoSEQ multiplex PCR; TCRdb's version includes in-frame clones alone and lacks a portion of them. The sample carries some 30,000 clones, less than 65% recorded once. The sample comprised NKG2D-high CD8+ T cells sorted from blood. The receptors stem from a human donor with alopecia areata.

The chain carries TRBV6-5 and TRBJ2-1; 8 bases align to TRBD2. V was clipped by 6 bases and J by 8 bases; unmatched bases: 3. This CDR3 region has 12 residues. CDR1 MNHEY and CDR2 SVGAGI come from the germline V gene. The CDR3 protein is CASSRAGDEQFF. As DNA, the CDR3 is TGTGCCAGCAGCCGAGCGGGAGATGAGCAGTTCTTC.

This clone was seen only a few times. The V and J genes are TRBV5-4 and TRBJ2-5; no firm D call. The germline gives CDR1 SGHNT, CDR2 YYREEE (reference sequence). The V and J ends lost 9 bases and 1 base respectively, with 13 bases between them. The CDR3 covers 13 residues. The CDR3 DNA reads as TGTGCCATAGCACAGCACCCCCAAGAGACCCAGTACTTC. It specifies CAIAQHPQETQYF.

The chain links TRBV28 to TRBJ1-1; TRBD1 matches 7 bases. V dropped 5 bases and J dropped 6; count of bases not matched to a gene: 6. Germline V lookup: CDR1 MDHEN, CDR2 SYDVKM. CDR3 length equals 13 residues. The CDR3 DNA reads as TGTGCCAGCAGTGTAGACAGGGACTCTGAAGCTTTCTTT. It encodes CASSVDRDSEAFF.

The chain couples TRBV4-1 to TRBJ2-5; 10 nucleotides agree with TRBD1. Trimming took 4 bases from V and 5 from J; bases not matched to a gene: 7. The CDR3 is 15 residues long. From germline, CDR1 is MGHRA and CDR2 YSYEKL. DNA for the CDR3: TGCGCCAGCAGCCCGTTGACAGGGGGCGCGGAGACCCAGTACTTC. Protein product: CASSPLTGGAETQYF.

The genes are TRBV9 and TRBJ2-2, with a weak D call TRBD1 (7 bases). Per germline, CDR1 SGDLS and CDR2 YYNGEE. The V end was cut by 0 bases, the J end by 4 bases, with 13 bases between. The CDR3 totals 16 residues. The CDR3 spells CASSVDGGGGTGELFF. The CDR3 DNA reads TGTGCCAGCAGCGTAGATGGAGGGGGCGGCACCGGGGAGCTGTTTTTT.

With regard to this clone: Additional DNA sequences in this sample encode the identical CDR3. This rearrangement joins TRBV29-1 to TRBJ2-7; D may be TRBD1 (6 bases). CDR1 and CDR2 from the germline V gene are SQVTM and ANQGSEA. This CDR3 contains 16 residues. V was trimmed by 4 bases and J by 0 bases, leaving 19 bases between them. The CDR3 spells CSVVGEQGRGSYEQYF. CDR3 sequence (DNA): TGCAGCGTTGTCGGGGAACAGGGTCGGGGCTCCTACGAGCAGTACTTC.

The rearrangement uses TRBV29-1 and TRBJ2-7, with D tentatively TRBD2 (5 bases). Trimming removed 1 base from V and 3 bases from J, with 10 bases in between. Germline CDR1 SQVTM, CDR2 ANQGSEA. There are 13 residues in the CDR3. The CDR3 is CSVEVSGDYEQYF. CDR3 coding DNA: TGCAGCGTTGAAGTTTCCGGGGACTACGAGCAGTACTTC.

The rearrangement uses TRBV7-9 and TRBJ2-3; 9 bases align to TRBD1. CDR1 is SEHNR and CDR2 is FQNEAQ in the germline V gene (reference sequence). This CDR3 region has 17 residues. The ends lost 6 bases at V and 1 base at J; junction bases unmatched: 11. In DNA, the CDR3 is TGTGCCAGCAGTCGAATACAGGGGGCTTTAGGCACAGATACGCAGTATTTT. Translating it yields CASSRIQGALGTDTQYF.

The chain combines TRBV6-9 with TRBJ2-3; 7 nucleotides match TRBD2. Germline V gives CDR1 MNHGY, CDR2 SVAAGI. The CDR3 is made up of 15 amino acids. Losses at the gene ends were 6 bases for V and 5 bases for J; bases not matched to a gene: 11. This CDR3 is CASSSSGPTGDTQYF. The CDR3 DNA follows: TGTGCCAGCAGCTCTAGCGGCCCGACGGGAGATACGCAGTATTTT.

The rearrangement links TRBV13 to TRBJ2-1; no clear D gene. V shed 5 bases and J shed 4 bases, with 12 bases lying between them. Germline V gene data show CDR1 as PRHDT and CDR2 as FYEKMQ (reference sequence). The CDR3 is 14 amino acids. The CDR3 sequence: CASSPATNYNEQFF. In nucleotides, the CDR3 is TGTGCCAGCAGCCCGGCTACGAATTACAATGAGCAGTTCTTC.

Written as DNA, the CDR3 is TGTGCCAGCAGCTTGGTAGGGTCCCCCTACGAGCAGTACTTC. It specifies CASSLVGSPYEQYF. The chain uses TRBV5-6 and TRBJ2-7; D uncertain. The CDR3 extends over 14 amino acids. Trimming stripped 0 bases from V and 2 bases from J, with 9 bases between. Germline V gene lookup returns CDR1 SGHDT and CDR2 YYEEEE.

In nucleotides, the CDR3 is TGTGCCAGCAGCACGGTATCCTACGAGCAGTACTTC. Its protein product is CASSTVSYEQYF. V usage is TRBV11-2 and J usage is TRBJ2-7; the D is unclear. This CDR3 is 12 amino acids long. Looked up from germline, CDR1 is SGHAT and CDR2 is FQNNGV. Deletions cut 5 bases from V and 1 base from J, with 6 bases between.

The V call is TRBV7-9, the J call TRBJ2-3; D uncertain. This CDR3 spans 12 amino acids. Germline CDR1 reads SEHNR; CDR2 reads FQNEAQ (reference sequence). V lost 10 bases and J 11 bases, leaving 19 bases between the germline ends. In DNA, the CDR3 is TGTGCCACCACCCAGGATACCGCGTGGCAGTATTTT. The encoded protein is CATTQDTAWQYF.

This chain uses TRBV4-1 with TRBJ2-7; D is uncertain. Germline V gene data show CDR1 as MGHRA and CDR2 as YSYEKL. The CDR3 sequence is 17 residues long. V dropped 0 bases and J dropped 1 base, with 16 bases sitting between them. The chain's CDR3 is CASSQEIFVEGSYEQYF. For the CDR3, the DNA is TGCGCCAGCAGCCAAGAAATTTTCGTAGAAGGATCCTACGAGCAGTACTTC.

This clone was counted only a few times. This chain links TRBV2 with TRBJ2-1, with 7 bases that match TRBD2. Germline values: CDR1 SNHLY, CDR2 FYNNEI. J lost 2 bases, V lost 4 bases, and 8 bases had no gene match. This CDR3 is built from 16 residues. The CDR3 DNA sequence: TGTGCCAGCAGTGTTTGGGGCGGGGGAGCCTACAATGAGCAGTTCTTC. As protein: CASSVWGGGAYNEQFF.

The chain carries TRBV27 and TRBJ2-5, with TRBD2 matching over 9 bases. CDR1 MNHEY and CDR2 SMNVEV come from the germline V gene (reference sequence). The V gene end was trimmed by 1 base and the J gene end by 7 bases; junction bases not matched to a gene: 7. CDR3 length equals 15 residues. CDR3 sequence reads: CASSLLARSGGTQYF. The CDR3 coding sequence is TGTGCCAGCAGTTTATTGGCGCGTAGCGGGGGGACCCAGTACTTC.